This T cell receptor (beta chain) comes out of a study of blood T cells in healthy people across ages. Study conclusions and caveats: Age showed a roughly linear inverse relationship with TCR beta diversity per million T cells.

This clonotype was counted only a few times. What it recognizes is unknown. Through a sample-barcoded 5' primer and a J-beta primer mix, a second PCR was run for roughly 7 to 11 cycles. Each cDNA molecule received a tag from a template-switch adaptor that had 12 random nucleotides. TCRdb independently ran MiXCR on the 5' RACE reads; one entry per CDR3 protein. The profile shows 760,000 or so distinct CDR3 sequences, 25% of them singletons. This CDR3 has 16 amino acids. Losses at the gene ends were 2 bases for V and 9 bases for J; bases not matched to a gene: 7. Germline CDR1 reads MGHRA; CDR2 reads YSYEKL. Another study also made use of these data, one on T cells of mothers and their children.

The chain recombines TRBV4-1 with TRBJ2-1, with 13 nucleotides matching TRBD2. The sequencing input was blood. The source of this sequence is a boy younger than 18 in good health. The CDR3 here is CASSQQGLAGVSEQFF. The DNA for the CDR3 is TGCGCCAGCAGCCAACAAGGACTAGCGGGAGTGTCTGAGCAGTTCTTC.